This T cell receptor beta chain is drawn from a study of T-cell memory formation after mild COVID-19. The wider study: TCR clusters largely stayed donor specific.

cDNA libraries for TCR alpha and TCR beta, carrying sample barcodes and UMIs, came from 5'RACE with constant-segment primers. Each CDR3 protein is one row after TCRdb ran MiXCR on the 5' RACE reads. The data contain 210,000 or so distinct CDR3 sequences, approximately 10% of them singletons. Deletions cut 4 bases from V and 7 bases from J, with 9 bases between. CDR3 length equals 12 residues. The germline V gene encodes CDR1 MGHRA and CDR2 YSYEKL. This clonotype was seen a few times. The sequenced sample was PBMCs or a T cell subset sorted from them (not recorded which). The receptor was derived from a man aged 18 to 30 who had mild COVID-19 (a few samples of this study predate the infection). Cell type and time point are not known. The gene calls are TRBV4-1 and TRBJ2-3; D possibly uses TRBD1 or TRBD2 (6 bases each). The CDR3 bases are TGCGCCAGCAGCCGGGGGGCCTATACGCAGTATTTT. It yields the protein CASSRGAYTQYF.